What follows are 24 T cell receptor beta chains derived from one specimen sequenced in a study of vaccination and CD4 T cells after COVID-19. As to treatment: 10-day PBMC culture with coronavirus spike peptide pools or control peptides (ViraFEST assay). No antigen has been identified for these receptors. With the Oncomine TCR Beta short-read assay, DNA from cultured CD4+ T cells was sequenced. A single record per CDR3 protein comes from TCRdb applying MiXCR to the PCR reads. The data show 17,000 or so distinct CDR3 sequences, 70% to 75% seen once. The specimen was CD4+ T cells from blood, cultured in vitro. These TCRs come from a human donor who had recovered from COVID-19.

The chain carries TRBV20-1 and TRBJ2-1; D remains unclear. Germline CDR1 and CDR2: DFQATT and SNEGSKA (reference sequence). This CDR3 contains 14 residues. V gave up 3 bases and J gave up 0 bases, with 9 bases separating them. The CDR3 sequence is CSARNLFSYNEQFF. The DNA of the CDR3 is TGCAGTGCTAGGAACTTGTTCTCCTACAATGAGCAGTTCTTC.

The chain recombines TRBV7-4 with TRBJ1-6, with a tentative D call TRBD1 (5 bases). Germline-derived CDR1 and CDR2 are SGHVT and SQSDAQ. The CDR3 runs to 11 residues. V was shortened by 1 base and J by 18 bases, with 10 bases between the two germline ends. CDR3 nucleotide sequence: TGTGCCAGCAGCTTAGACAGGCTCAACCACTTT. It specifies CASSLDRLNHF.

The chain is built from TRBV19 and TRBJ1-1; D not resolved. This CDR3 has 14 residues. Germline lookup yields CDR1 LNHDA and CDR2 SQIVND (reference sequence). V lost 5 bases and J 1 base, leaving 11 bases between the germline ends. The CDR3 nucleotides read TGTGCCAGTAGTCCTAGCCGACGGAACACTGAAGCTTTCTTT. It codes for CASSPSRRNTEAFF. Drawing the rest from reference TRBV19 and TRBJ1-1, the complete variable domain is DGGITQSPKYLFRKEGQNVTLSCEQNLNHDAMYWYRQDPGQGLRLIYYSQIVNDFQKGDIAEGYSVSREKKESFPLTVTSAQKNPTAFYLCASSPSRRNTEAFFGQGTRLTVV.

The rearrangement links TRBV28 to TRBJ2-1, with 7 bases matching TRBD2. This CDR3 comprises 15 residues. Per the germline V gene, CDR1 is MDHEN and CDR2 is SYDVKM. Unmatched junction bases numbered 2, after V lost 3 bases and J lost 0 bases. Here the CDR3 reads CASSFRGSSYNEQFF. The CDR3, as DNA: TGTGCCAGCAGTTTCCGCGGGAGCTCCTACAATGAGCAGTTCTTC.

This clonotype is a singleton in its sample. J is TRBJ1-3 and V is TRBV28, with 7 bases fitting TRBD1. The trim removed 7 bases at V and 3 bases at J, leaving 3 bases unmatched. From germline, CDR1 is MDHEN and CDR2 SYDVKM. The CDR3 sequence is 13 residues long. The CDR3 DNA reads as TGTGCCAGCAAGACAGGGATTGGAAACACCATATATTTT. It encodes CASKTGIGNTIYF.

The gene calls are TRBV6-5 and TRBJ2-1, with D maybe TRBD1 (5 bases). The length of the CDR3 is 14 residues. The V and J ends lost 0 bases and 7 bases respectively, with 10 bases between them. In germline, CDR1 is MNHEY, CDR2 SVGAGI. Written as DNA, the CDR3 is TGTGCCAGCAGTTACTCGACAGAGGCGAATGAGCAGTTCTTC. Its translation is CASSYSTEANEQFF.

The gene calls are TRBV6-1 and TRBJ2-7, with D possibly matching TRBD2 (6 bases). Looked up from germline, CDR1 is MNHNS and CDR2 is SASEGT. V was pared by 7 bases and J by 4 bases, with 17 bases between. CDR3 length equals 14 residues. DNA for the CDR3: TGTGCCAGCACCCAGTGGGGGGAGCTGTACGAGCAGTACTTC. Encoded protein: CASTQWGELYEQYF.

V usage is TRBV7-9 and J usage is TRBJ1-2; 11 positions agree with TRBD1. The CDR3 consists of 16 residues. Losses at the gene ends were 6 bases for V and 4 bases for J; bases not matched to a gene: 10. The germline CDR1 and CDR2 sequences are SEHNR and FQNEAQ (reference sequence). The CDR3 reads CASSRLGQGASYGYTF. The CDR3 nucleotides are TGTGCCAGCAGTCGGCTTGGACAGGGGGCCAGCTATGGCTACACCTTC.

The rearrangement joins TRBV27 to TRBJ1-1; D gene ambiguous. This CDR3 region has 13 residues. V was trimmed by 6 bases and J by 1 base, leaving 9 bases between them. Germline assignment: CDR1 MNHEY and CDR2 SMNVEV (reference sequence). Here the CDR3 reads CASRRAGNTEAFF. The DNA of the CDR3 is TGTGCCAGCAGGAGGGCAGGGAACACTGAAGCTTTCTTT.

The chain is built from TRBV12-3 or TRBV12-4 and TRBJ2-7; 9 bases fit TRBD1. This CDR3 contains 14 residues. V shed 3 bases, J shed 6 bases, and the junction held 6 bases outside the gene matches. In DNA form, the CDR3 reads TGTGCCAGCAGTTTCGGACAGGGGTTTGCCGAGCAGTACTTC. Translating it yields CASSFGQGFAEQYF.

J is TRBJ1-2 and V is TRBV20-1; D unresolved. The CDR3 totals 14 residues. Germline loops: CDR1 DFQATT, CDR2 SNEGSKA (reference sequence). The V gene lost 0 bases and the J gene lost 7 bases, with 15 bases spanning the gap. The CDR3 sequence is CSARESGPPSGYTF. The CDR3 nucleotides are TGCAGTGCTAGAGAATCAGGACCCCCCTCTGGCTACACCTTC.

The chain employs TRBV20-1 and TRBJ2-7, with D perhaps matching TRBD1 or TRBD2 (5 bases each). V lost 5 bases and J lost 1, with 15 bases in between. Germline CDR1 reads DFQATT; CDR2 reads SNEGSKA (reference sequence). CDR3 length: 14 amino acids. CDR3 DNA: TGCAGTGCTGGGGGACGGTTCACATCCTACGAGCAGTACTTC. Amino acids: CSAGGRFTSYEQYF.

The V call is TRBV6-1, the J call TRBJ1-1; possibly TRBD1 for D (6 bases). This CDR3 spans 13 amino acids. CDR1 MNHNS and CDR2 SASEGT come from the germline V gene. The germline V and J ends were trimmed by 6 bases and 0 bases, with 8 bases remaining between them. CDR3 DNA sequence: TGTGCCAGCAGGCGGACAGTGAACACTGAAGCTTTCTTT. This translates into CASRRTVNTEAFF.

The chain carries TRBV20-1 and TRBJ1-5; 8 positions match TRBD1. The V gene end was trimmed by 3 bases and the J gene end by 2 bases; junction bases not matched to a gene: 6. The CDR3 extends over 15 amino acids. Germline CDR1 is DFQATT and CDR2 is SNEGSKA (reference sequence). The CDR3 loop is CSASPEQGGNQPQHF. CDR3 DNA sequence: TGCAGTGCTAGCCCTGAACAGGGGGGCAATCAGCCCCAGCATTTT.

The V and J genes are TRBV20-1 and TRBJ1-1; D remains ambiguous. The CDR3 sequence is 13 residues long. V was pared by 6 bases and J by 4 bases, with 15 bases between. Germline CDR1 is DFQATT and CDR2 is SNEGSKA (reference sequence). CDR3 coding DNA: TGCAGTGCCGGAGCTCCGGGAGGCACTGAAGCTTTCTTT. Residues: CSAGAPGGTEAFF.

The chain carries TRBV20-1 and TRBJ1-1; the D gene is possibly TRBD1 (5 bases). The CDR3 is made up of 13 amino acids. Deletions cut 6 bases from V and 4 bases from J, with 15 bases between. Germline CDR1 and CDR2: DFQATT and SNEGSKA (reference sequence). This CDR3 reads CSAEMGGSTEAFF. The CDR3 coding sequence is TGCAGTGCCGAAATGGGGGGGAGCACTGAAGCTTTCTTT.

This clonotype has only a few counts. The chain has TRBV15 and TRBJ1-2; D perhaps matches TRBD1 (5 bases). CDR3 length: 16 amino acids. Trimming cost V 0 bases and J 6 bases, with 17 bases left between them. Germline V gene lookup returns CDR1 LNHNV and CDR2 YYDKDF (reference sequence). This CDR3 reads CATSRDRRAGIDGYTF. The CDR3 DNA reads as TGTGCCACCAGCAGAGATCGTAGGGCAGGGATAGATGGCTACACCTTC.

This clonotype was detected only a few times. The chain is built from TRBV20-1 and TRBJ1-1; TRBD1 agrees at 8 bases. The V and J ends lost 3 bases and 4 bases, in that order; junction bases with no gene match: 7. The CDR3 sequence is 14 residues long. The germline V gene has CDR1 DFQATT and CDR2 SNEGSKA (reference sequence). CDR3 DNA sequence: TGCAGTGCTAGGCCCCGGACAGGGCTCACTGAAGCTTTCTTT. This codes for CSARPRTGLTEAFF.

The chain is built from TRBV28 and TRBJ1-5; D gene unclear. This CDR3 comprises 13 residues. Germline CDR1 and CDR2: MDHEN and SYDVKM. V lost 6 bases to trimming and J lost 9 bases, with 15 bases between them. The CDR3 nucleotides read TGTGCCAGCAGCCGGTCGGCCGGCGGGCCCCAGCATTTT. It is translated as CASSRSAGGPQHF.

This clonotype was recorded a few times. This chain links TRBV19 with TRBJ1-1, with D hard to call. The CDR3 is 12 residues long. Trimming removed 3 bases at V and 5 bases at J, with 7 bases between. Germline V gene sequence: CDR1 LNHDA, CDR2 SQIVND (reference sequence). This CDR3 reads CASSIWGTEAFF. The CDR3 DNA reads TGTGCCAGTAGTATTTGGGGAACTGAAGCTTTCTTT.

This sequence joins TRBV7-9 and TRBJ1-2, with 9 bases identical to TRBD1. Germline CDR1 is SEHNR and CDR2 is FQNEAQ (reference sequence). The junction had 8 bases not matched to a gene; V was cut back by 4 bases and J by 5 bases. The CDR3 is 15 residues long. The CDR3 reads CASSYPGQGEYGYTF. CDR3 nucleotides: TGTGCCAGCAGCTATCCGGGACAGGGAGAGTATGGCTACACCTTC.

The chain combines TRBV6-1 with TRBJ1-2; 10 bases are a match to TRBD1. The CDR3 runs 15 residues. The ends lost 2 bases at V and 6 bases at J; junction bases unmatched: 6. Germline CDR1 reads MNHNS; CDR2 reads SASEGT. The CDR3 sequence: CASSELVGQGDGYTF. As DNA, the CDR3 is TGTGCCAGCAGTGAATTAGTTGGACAGGGGGATGGCTACACCTTC.

This sequence joins TRBV27 and TRBJ2-2, with TRBD2 matching 14 bases. With V trimmed by 6 bases and J by 6 bases, 6 bases remained unmatched. Germline values: CDR1 MNHEY, CDR2 SMNVEV (reference sequence). This CDR3 contains 16 residues. CDR3 sequence reads: CASRGLAGVEAGELFF. The CDR3 nucleotides are TGTGCCAGCAGGGGACTAGCGGGAGTGGAGGCCGGGGAGCTGTTTTTT.

A few counts support this clonotype. V is TRBV19 and J is TRBJ1-5; no firm D call. CDR1 and CDR2 from the germline V gene are LNHDA and SQIVND (reference sequence). CDR3 length: 13 amino acids. V lost 6 bases and J 0 bases, leaving 6 bases between the germline ends. This CDR3 is CASRGYSNQPQHF. CDR3 bases: TGTGCCAGTAGGGGATATAGCAATCAGCCCCAGCATTTT.